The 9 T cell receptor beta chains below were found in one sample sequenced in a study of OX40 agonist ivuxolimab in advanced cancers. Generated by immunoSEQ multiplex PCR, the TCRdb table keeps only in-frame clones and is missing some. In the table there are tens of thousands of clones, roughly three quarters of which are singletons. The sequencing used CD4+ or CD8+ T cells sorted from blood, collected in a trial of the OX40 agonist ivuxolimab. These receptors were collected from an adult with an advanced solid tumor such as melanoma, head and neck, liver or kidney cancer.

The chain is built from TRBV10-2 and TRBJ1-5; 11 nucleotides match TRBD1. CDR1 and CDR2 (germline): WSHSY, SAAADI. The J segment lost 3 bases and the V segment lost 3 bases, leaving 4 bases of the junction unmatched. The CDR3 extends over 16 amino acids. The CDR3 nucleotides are TGCGCCAGCAGTGATGGGGGACAGGGGGACAATCAGCCCCAGCATTTT. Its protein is CASSDGGQGDNQPQHF.

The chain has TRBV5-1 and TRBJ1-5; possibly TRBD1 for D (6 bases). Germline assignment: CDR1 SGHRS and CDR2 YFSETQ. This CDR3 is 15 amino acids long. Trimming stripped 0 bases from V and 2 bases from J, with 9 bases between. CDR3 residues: CASSLEGGRNQPQHF. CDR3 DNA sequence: TGCGCCAGCAGCTTGGAAGGGGGGCGCAATCAGCCCCAGCATTTT.

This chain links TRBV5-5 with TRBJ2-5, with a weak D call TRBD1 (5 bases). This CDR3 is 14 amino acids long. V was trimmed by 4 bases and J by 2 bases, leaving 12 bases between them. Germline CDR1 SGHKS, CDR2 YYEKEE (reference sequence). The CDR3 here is CASSRTTLQETQYF. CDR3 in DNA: TGTGCCAGCAGCAGGACAACACTACAAGAGACCCAGTACTTC.

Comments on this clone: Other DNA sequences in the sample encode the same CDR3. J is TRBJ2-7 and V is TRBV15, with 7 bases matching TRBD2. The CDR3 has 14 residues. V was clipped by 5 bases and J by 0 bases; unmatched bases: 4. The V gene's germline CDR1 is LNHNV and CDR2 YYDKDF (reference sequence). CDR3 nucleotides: TGTGCCACCAGCCCCCGGGGGGACTCCTACGAGCAGTACTTC. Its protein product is CATSPRGDSYEQYF.

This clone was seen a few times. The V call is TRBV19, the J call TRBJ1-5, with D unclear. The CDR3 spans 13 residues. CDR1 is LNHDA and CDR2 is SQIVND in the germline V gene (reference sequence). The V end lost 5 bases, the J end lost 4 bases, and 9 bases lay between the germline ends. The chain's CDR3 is CASSSYQNQPQHF. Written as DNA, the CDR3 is TGTGCCAGTAGTTCCTACCAGAATCAGCCCCAGCATTTT.

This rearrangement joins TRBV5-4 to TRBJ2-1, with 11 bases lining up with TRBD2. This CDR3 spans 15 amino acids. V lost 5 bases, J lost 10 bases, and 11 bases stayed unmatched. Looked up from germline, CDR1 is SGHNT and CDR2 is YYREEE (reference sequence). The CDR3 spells CASRLGTSGTREQFF. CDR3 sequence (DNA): TGTGCCAGCAGACTGGGGACTAGCGGAACTAGGGAGCAGTTCTTC.

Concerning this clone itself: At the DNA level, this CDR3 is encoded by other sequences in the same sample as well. CDR3 loop: CASSPRSGGNQPQHF. The CDR3 coding sequence is TGTGCCAGCAGTCCAAGGTCGGGGGGCAATCAGCCCCAGCATTTT. The chain recombines TRBV6-5 with TRBJ1-5, with D maybe TRBD1 (5 bases). This CDR3 comprises 15 residues. With 5 bases removed from V and 2 bases from J, the gap between germline ends came to 13 bases. Germline CDR1 MNHEY, CDR2 SVGAGI.

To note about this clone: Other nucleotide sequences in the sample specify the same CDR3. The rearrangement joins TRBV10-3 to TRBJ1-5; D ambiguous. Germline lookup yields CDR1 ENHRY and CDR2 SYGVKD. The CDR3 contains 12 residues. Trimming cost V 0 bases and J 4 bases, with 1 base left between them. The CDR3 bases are TGTGCCATCAGTGAGTCAAATCAGCCCCAGCATTTT. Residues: CAISESNQPQHF.

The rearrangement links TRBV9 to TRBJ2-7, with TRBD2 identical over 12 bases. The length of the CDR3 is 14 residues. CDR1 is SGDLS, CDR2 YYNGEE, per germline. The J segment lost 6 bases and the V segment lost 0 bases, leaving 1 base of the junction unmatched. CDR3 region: CASSVGTSGVEQYF. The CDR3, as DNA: TGTGCCAGCAGCGTAGGGACTAGCGGGGTCGAGCAGTACTTC.